Listed below are T cell receptor beta chains from one sample, sequenced in a study of identifying expanded T cells in peripheral blood. Profiled with immunoSEQ multiplex PCR; TCRdb holds only in-frame clones, not every one. The sample has about 110,000 clones, around 89% seen once. The sample consisted of blood. Every receptor here comes from a person aged 18 to 70 in good health. Each CDR3 is given without its conserved first and last residue.

J: TRBJ1-1
V: TRBV5-1
CDR3: ASSLRTGGAAEAF

J: TRBJ1-1
V: TRBV30
CDR3: AWAQVITEAF

J: TRBJ2-3
V: TRBV10-3
CDR3: ATLNGTTDTQY

J: TRBJ2-7
V: TRBV15
CDR3: ATSRGRDRAYEQY

J: TRBJ2-2
V: TRBV7-2
CDR3: ATGGQANTGELF

J: TRBJ1-2
V: TRBV7-9
CDR3: ASSPKSVNFYGYT

J: TRBJ2-7
V: TRBV2
CDR3: ASGSSRGRYEQY

J: TRBJ1-5
V: TRBV19
CDR3: ASSIHRQPQH

J: TRBJ1-5
V: TRBV27
CDR3: ASSLFPPYSNQPQH

J: TRBJ1-1
V: TRBV18
CDR3: ASSPPGRNTEAF

J: TRBJ2-3
V: TRBV7-3
CDR3: ASSSDASTDTQY

J: TRBJ2-1
V: TRBV11-3
CDR3: ASSLAGTSGRGNEQF

J: TRBJ1-1
V: TRBV5-1
CDR3: ASSPGLEAENTEAF

J: TRBJ1-2
V: TRBV18
CDR3: ASSPELYTTTIYGYT

J: TRBJ1-1
V: TRBV29-1
CDR3: SVYRDRGRMGEAF

J: TRBJ1-4
V: TRBV2
CDR3: ASRDRSTNEKLF

J: TRBJ1-5
V: TRBV29-1
CDR3: SVGLGQGVQPQH

J: TRBJ2-2
V: TRBV2
CDR3: ASLDWRDAANTGELF

J: TRBJ2-1
V: TRBV7-6
CDR3: ASSPRPDPHEQF

J: TRBJ1-3
V: TRBV19
CDR3: ASSIGAGTGNTIY

J: TRBJ2-5
V: TRBV5-1
CDR3: ASRRGTGGVEETQY

J: TRBJ2-3
V: TRBV6-4
CDR3: ASSDGTGITDTQY